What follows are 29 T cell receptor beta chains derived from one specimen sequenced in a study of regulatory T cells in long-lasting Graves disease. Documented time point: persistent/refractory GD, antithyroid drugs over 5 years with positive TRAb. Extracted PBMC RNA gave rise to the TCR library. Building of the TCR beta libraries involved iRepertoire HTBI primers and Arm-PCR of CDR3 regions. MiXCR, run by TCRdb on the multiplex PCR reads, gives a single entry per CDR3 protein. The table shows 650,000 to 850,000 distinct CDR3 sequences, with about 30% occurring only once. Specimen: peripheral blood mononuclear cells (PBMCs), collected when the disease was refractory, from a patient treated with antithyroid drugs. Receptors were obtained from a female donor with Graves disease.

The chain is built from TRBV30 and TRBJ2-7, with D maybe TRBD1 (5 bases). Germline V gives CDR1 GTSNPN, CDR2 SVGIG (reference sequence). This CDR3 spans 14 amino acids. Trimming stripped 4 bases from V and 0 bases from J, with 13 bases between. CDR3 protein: CAWTQGSLSYEQYF. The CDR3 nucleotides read TGTGCCTGGACTCAGGGTAGCCTCTCCTACGAGCAGTACTTC.

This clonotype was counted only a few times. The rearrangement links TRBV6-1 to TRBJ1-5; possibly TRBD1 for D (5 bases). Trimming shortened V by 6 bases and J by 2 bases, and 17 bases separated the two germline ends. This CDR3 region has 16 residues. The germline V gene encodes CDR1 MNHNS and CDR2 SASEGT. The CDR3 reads CASRSAGTEGNQPQHF. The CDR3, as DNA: TGTGCCAGCAGGTCTGCAGGGACGGAGGGCAATCAGCCCCAGCATTTT.

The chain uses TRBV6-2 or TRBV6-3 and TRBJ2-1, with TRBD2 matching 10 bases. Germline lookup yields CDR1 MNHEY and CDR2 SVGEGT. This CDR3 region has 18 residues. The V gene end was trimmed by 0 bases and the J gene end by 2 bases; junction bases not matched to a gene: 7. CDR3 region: CASSYSDHSGGTYNEQFF. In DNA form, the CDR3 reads TGTGCCAGCAGTTACTCGGATCATAGCGGGGGGACCTACAATGAGCAGTTCTTC.

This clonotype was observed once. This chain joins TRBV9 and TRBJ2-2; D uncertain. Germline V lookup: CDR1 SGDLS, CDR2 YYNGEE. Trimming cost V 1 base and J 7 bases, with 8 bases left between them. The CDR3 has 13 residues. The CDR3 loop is CASSVSYNGELFF. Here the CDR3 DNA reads TGTGCCAGCAGCGTAAGTTACAACGGGGAGCTGTTTTTT.

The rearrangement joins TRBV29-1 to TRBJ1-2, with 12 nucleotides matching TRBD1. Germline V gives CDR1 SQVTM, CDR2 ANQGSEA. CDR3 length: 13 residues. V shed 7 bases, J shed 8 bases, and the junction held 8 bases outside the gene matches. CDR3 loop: CSGGTGGLWGYTF. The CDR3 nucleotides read TGCAGCGGAGGGACAGGGGGCTTGTGGGGCTACACCTTC.

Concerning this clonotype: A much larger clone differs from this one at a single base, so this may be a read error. Written as DNA, the CDR3 is TGTGCCACCACAGAGAACACTGAAGCTTTCTTT. This encodes CATTENTEAFF. J is TRBJ1-1 and V is TRBV15, with D unclear. This CDR3 region has 11 residues. Trimming shortened V by 7 bases and J by 1 base, and 4 bases separated the two germline ends. From germline, CDR1 is LNHNV and CDR2 YYDKDF (reference sequence).

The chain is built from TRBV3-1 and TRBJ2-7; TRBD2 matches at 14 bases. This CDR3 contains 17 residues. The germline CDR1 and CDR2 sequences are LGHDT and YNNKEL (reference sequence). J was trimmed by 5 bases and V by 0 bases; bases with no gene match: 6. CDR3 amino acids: CASSQDRAGLAGDEQYF. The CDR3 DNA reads TGTGCCAGCAGCCAAGATAGGGCGGGACTAGCGGGAGACGAGCAGTACTTC.

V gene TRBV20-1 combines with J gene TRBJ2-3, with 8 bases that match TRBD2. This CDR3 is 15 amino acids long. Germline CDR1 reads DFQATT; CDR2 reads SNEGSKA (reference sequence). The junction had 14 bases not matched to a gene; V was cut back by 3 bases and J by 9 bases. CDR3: CSAREDYLQRGTQYF. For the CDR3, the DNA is TGCAGTGCTAGGGAGGACTACCTCCAGCGGGGGACGCAGTATTTT.

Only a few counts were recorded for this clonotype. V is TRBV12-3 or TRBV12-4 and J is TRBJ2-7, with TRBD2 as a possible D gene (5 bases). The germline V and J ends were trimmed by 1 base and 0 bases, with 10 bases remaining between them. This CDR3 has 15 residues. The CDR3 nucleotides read TGTGCCAGCAGTTTAGATGGGCGGGCCTCCTACGAGCAGTACTTC. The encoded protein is CASSLDGRASYEQYF.

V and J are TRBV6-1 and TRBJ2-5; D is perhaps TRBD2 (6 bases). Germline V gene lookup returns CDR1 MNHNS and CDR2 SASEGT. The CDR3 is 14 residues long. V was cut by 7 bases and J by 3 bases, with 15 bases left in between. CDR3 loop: CASTNGGMEETQYF. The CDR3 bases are TGTGCCAGCACCAACGGCGGGATGGAAGAGACCCAGTACTTC.

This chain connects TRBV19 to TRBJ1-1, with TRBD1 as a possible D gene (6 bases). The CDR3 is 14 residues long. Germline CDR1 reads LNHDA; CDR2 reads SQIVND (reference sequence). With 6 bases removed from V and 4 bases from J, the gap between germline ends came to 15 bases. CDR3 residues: CASRPNTGITEAFF. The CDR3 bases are TGTGCCAGTAGGCCTAATACAGGGATCACTGAAGCTTTCTTT.

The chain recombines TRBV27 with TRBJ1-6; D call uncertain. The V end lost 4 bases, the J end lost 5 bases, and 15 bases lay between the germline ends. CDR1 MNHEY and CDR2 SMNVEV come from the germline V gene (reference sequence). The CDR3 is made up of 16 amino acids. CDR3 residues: CASSWEGLPNNSPLHF. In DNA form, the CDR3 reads TGTGCCAGCAGTTGGGAAGGGCTGCCGAATAATTCACCCCTCCACTTT.

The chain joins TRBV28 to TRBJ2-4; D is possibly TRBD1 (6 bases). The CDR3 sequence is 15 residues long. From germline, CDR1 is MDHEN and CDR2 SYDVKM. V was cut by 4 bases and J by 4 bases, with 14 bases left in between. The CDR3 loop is CASSSSTGSKNIQYF. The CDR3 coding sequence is TGTGCCAGCAGTTCAAGCACAGGGTCAAAAAACATTCAGTACTTC.

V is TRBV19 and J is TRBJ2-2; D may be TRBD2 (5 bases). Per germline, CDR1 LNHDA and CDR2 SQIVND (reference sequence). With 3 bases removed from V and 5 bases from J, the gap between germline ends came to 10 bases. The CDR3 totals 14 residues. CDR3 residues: CASSIGPGTGELFF. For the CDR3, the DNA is TGTGCCAGTAGTATTGGACCGGGAACCGGGGAGCTGTTTTTT. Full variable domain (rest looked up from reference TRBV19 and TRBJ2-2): DGGITQSPKYLFRKEGQNVTLSCEQNLNHDAMYWYRQDPGQGLRLIYYSQIVNDFQKGDIAEGYSVSREKKESFPLTVTSAQKNPTAFYLCASSIGPGTGELFFGEGSRLTVL.

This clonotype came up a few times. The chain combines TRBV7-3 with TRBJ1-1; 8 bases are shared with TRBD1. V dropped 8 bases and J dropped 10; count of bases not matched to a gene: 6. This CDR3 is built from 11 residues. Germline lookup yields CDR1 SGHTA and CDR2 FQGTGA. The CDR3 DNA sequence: TGTGCCAGCGGGGCAGGGGGCGTAGCTTTCTTT. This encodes CASGAGGVAFF.

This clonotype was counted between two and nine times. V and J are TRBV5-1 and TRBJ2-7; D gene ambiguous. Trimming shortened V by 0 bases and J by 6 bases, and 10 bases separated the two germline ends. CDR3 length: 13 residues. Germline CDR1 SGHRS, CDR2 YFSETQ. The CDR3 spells CASSLEGTGEQYF. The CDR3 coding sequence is TGCGCCAGCAGCTTGGAAGGTACCGGCGAGCAGTACTTC.

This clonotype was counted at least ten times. The CDR3 here is CASTLRGRATEAFF. The CDR3 DNA reads as TGTGCCAGTACTCTCAGGGGCAGGGCAACTGAAGCTTTCTTT. The chain combines TRBV28 with TRBJ1-1; weak D call: TRBD1 (6 bases). From germline, CDR1 is MDHEN and CDR2 SYDVKM. This CDR3 comprises 14 residues. Trimming shortened V by 9 bases and J by 5 bases, and 19 bases separated the two germline ends.

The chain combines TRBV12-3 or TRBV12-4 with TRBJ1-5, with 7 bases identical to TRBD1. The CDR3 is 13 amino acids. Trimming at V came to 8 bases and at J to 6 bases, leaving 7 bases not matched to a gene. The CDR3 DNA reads TGTGCCAGCGGGGCAGGGGGAGGTCAGCCCCAGCATTTT. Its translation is CASGAGGGQPQHF.

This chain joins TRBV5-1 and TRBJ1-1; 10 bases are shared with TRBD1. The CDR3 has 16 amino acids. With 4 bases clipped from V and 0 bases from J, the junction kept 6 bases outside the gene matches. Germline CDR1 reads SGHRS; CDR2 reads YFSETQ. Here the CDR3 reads CASSPGTGAMNTEAFF. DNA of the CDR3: TGCGCCAGCAGCCCTGGGACAGGGGCGATGAACACTGAAGCTTTCTTT. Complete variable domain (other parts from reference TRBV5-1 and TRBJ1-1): KAGVTQTPRYLIKTRGQQVTLSCSPISGHRSVSWYQQTPGQGLQFLFEYFSETQRNKGNFPGRFSGRQFSNSRSEMNVSTLELGDSALYLCASSPGTGAMNTEAFFGQGTRLTVV.

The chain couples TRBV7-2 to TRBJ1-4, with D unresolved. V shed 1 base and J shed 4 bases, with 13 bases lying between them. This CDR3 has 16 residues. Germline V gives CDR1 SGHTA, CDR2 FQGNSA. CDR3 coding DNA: TGTGCCAGCAGCTTAGACGGTTCCGGGGATAATGAAAAACTGTTTTTT. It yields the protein CASSLDGSGDNEKLFF.

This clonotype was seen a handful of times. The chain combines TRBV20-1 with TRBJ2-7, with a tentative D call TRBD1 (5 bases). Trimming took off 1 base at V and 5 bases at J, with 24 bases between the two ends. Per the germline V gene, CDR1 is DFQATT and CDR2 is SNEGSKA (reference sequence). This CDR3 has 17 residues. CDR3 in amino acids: CSARGQPMDTPYDEQYF. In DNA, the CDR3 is TGCAGTGCTAGAGGACAACCAATGGACACACCGTACGACGAGCAGTACTTC.

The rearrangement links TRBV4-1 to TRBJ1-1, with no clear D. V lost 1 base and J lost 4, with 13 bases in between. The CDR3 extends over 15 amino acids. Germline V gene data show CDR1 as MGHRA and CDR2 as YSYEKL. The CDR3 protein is CASSQGYGGFTEAFF. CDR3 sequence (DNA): TGCGCCAGCAGCCAAGGGTACGGAGGGTTCACTGAAGCTTTCTTT.

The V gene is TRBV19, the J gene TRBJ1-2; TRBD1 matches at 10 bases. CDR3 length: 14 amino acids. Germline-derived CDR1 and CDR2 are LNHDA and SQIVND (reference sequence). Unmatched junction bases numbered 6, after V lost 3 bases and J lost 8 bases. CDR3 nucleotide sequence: TGTGCCAGTAGTATCGACAGGGGGCGGAGCGGCTACACCTTC. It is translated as CASSIDRGRSGYTF.

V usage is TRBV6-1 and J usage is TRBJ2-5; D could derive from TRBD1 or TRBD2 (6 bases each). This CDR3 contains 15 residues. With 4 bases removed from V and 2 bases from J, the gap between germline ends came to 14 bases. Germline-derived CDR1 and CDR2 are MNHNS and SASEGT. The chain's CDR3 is CASSATGRTQETQYF. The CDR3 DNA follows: TGTGCCAGCAGTGCCACAGGGAGGACTCAAGAGACCCAGTACTTC.

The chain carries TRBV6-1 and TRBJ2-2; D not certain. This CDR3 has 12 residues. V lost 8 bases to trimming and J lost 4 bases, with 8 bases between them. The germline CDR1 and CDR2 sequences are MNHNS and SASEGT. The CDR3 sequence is CASQSGTGELFF. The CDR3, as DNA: TGTGCCAGCCAGTCAGGCACCGGGGAGCTGTTTTTT.

This CDR3 reads CASSWDQPQHF. The CDR3 DNA sequence: TGCGCCAGCAGCTGGGATCAGCCCCAGCATTTT. The chain has TRBV5-1 and TRBJ1-5; D is unresolved. V was shortened by 3 bases and J by 5 bases, with 3 bases between the two germline ends. This CDR3 is built from 11 residues. CDR1 is SGHRS and CDR2 is YFSETQ in the germline V gene.

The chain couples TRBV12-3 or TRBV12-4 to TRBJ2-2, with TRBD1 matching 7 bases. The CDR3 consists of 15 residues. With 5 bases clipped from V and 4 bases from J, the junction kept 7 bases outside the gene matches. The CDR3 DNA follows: TGTGCCAGCAGTCCCCAGACAGGGCTCACCGGGGAGCTGTTTTTT. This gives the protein CASSPQTGLTGELFF.

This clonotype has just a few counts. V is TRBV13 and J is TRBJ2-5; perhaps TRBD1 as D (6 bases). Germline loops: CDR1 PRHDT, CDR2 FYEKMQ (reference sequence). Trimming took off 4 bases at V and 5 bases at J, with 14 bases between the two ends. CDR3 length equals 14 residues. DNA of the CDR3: TGTGCCAGCAGCTCCAGACAGGACTTGGAGACCCAGTACTTC. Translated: CASSSRQDLETQYF.

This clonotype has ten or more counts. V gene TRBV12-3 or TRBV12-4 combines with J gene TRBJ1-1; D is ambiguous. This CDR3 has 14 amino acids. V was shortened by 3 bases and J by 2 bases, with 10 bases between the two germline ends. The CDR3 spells CASSFMRPNTEAFF. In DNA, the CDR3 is TGTGCCAGCAGTTTTATGAGGCCCAACACTGAAGCTTTCTTT.